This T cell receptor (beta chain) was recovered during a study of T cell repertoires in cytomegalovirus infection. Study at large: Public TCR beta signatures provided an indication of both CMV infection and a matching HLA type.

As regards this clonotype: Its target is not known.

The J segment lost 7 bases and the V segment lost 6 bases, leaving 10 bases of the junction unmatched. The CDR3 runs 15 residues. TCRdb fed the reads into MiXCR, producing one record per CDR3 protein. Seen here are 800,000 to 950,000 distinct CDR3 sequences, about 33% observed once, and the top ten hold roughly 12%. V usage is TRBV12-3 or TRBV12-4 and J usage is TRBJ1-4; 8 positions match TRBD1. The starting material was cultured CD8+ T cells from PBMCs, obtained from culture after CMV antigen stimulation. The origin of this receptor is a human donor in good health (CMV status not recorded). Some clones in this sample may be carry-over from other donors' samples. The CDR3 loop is CASSTTDGQGEKLFF. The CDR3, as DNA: TGTGCCAGCAGCACAACTGACGGACAGGGTGAAAAACTGTTTTTT.